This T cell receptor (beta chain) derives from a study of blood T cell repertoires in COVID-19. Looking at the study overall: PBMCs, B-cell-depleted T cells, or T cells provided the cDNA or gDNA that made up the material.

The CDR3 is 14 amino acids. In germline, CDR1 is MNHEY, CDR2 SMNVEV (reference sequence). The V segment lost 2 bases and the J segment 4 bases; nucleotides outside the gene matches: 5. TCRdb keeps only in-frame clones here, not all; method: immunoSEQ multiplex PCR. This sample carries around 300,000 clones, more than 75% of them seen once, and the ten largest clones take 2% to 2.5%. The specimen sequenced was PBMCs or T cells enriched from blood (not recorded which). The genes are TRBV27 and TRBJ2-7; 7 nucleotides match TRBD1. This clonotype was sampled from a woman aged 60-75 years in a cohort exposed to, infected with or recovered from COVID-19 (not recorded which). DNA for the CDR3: TGTGCCAGCAGTTTACACGACAGGGAATACGAGCAGTACTTC. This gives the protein CASSLHDREYEQYF.